The sample holds many counts of the clone carrying this T cell receptor beta chain. Its antigen is unidentified. V was pared by 6 bases and J by 5 bases, with 11 bases between. This CDR3 has 12 residues. One entry per CDR3 protein, called by TCRdb with MiXCR from the 5' RACE reads. The sample includes just over 200,000 distinct CDR3 sequences, around 9.1% seen only once; the top ten take around 3.3%. The data derive from a study of T-cell memory formation after mild COVID-19. About the research overall: Largely donor-specific sequence clusters came from a couple of donors.

Findings and limits, study-wide: Clones shrinking between day 15 and 85 showed a balanced CD4/CD8 split, and those that grew later tilted toward CD4+. Specificity for SARS-CoV-2 was not confirmed among the second-wave clones peaking on day 37. Contracting CD4+ clones sat mainly in CM and EM; CD8+ in EMRA.

The sample comprised PBMCs or a T cell subset sorted from them (not recorded which). The chain is built from TRBV12-3 or TRBV12-4 and TRBJ2-7; D possibly corresponds to TRBD1 (5 bases). The sequence was obtained from a man aged 18-30 years who had mild COVID-19 (a few samples of this study predate the infection). Cell type and time point are not known. The CDR3 spells CASRPDSNEQYF. The CDR3 nucleotides are TGTGCCAGCAGACCCGACAGTAACGAGCAGTACTTC.